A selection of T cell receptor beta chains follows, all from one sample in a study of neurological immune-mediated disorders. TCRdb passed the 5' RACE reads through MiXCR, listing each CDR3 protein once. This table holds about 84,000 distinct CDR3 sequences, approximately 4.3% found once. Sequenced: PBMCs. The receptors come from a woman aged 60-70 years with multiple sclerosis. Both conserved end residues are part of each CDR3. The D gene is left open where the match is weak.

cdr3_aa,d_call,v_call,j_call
CSVGRPDRVYGYTF,TRBD1,TRBV29-1,TRBJ1-2
CATMLGQGAIADTQYF,TRBD1,TRBV10-3,TRBJ2-3
CASSQEVFLGNPNTEAFF,-,TRBV3-1,TRBJ1-1
CASSSQGGGGEAFF,TRBD1,TRBV5-1,TRBJ1-1
CASSVRGGDTEAFF,-,TRBV11-3,TRBJ1-1
CAISERSYEQYF,-,TRBV10-3,TRBJ2-7
CASSTQSEQYF,-,TRBV28,TRBJ2-7
CASRGSSEQFF,-,TRBV25-1,TRBJ2-1
CSSGGTGETQYF,TRBD2,TRBV20-1,TRBJ2-5
CSARDGQGLYEQYF,-,TRBV20-1,TRBJ2-7
CSGGSGNTIYF,-,TRBV20-1,TRBJ1-3
CASSGGAVYEQYF,-,TRBV7-8,TRBJ2-7
CSARVVGSTGELFF,-,TRBV20-1,TRBJ2-2
CASSVQGANTQYF,-,TRBV3-1,TRBJ2-3
CASSKRQTLRETQYF,-,TRBV7-9,TRBJ2-5
CSALGRHSNQPQHF,-,TRBV20-1,TRBJ1-5
CSAPAGLYTGELFF,TRBD2,TRBV20-1,TRBJ2-2
CASSLGLGPSYEQYF,-,TRBV7-2,TRBJ2-7
CASSPPGEKLFF,-,TRBV18,TRBJ1-4
CATSSLWGGEQFF,-,TRBV15,TRBJ2-1
CASSDRVSGNTIYF,TRBD1,TRBV28,TRBJ1-3
CASSEWGTGSETQYF,TRBD1,TRBV2,TRBJ2-5
CASGTGGSYEQYF,TRBD1,TRBV5-1,TRBJ2-7
CAISSGLAASTDTQYF,TRBD2,TRBV10-3,TRBJ2-3
CASSVTGGNNEQFF,TRBD2,TRBV6-4,TRBJ2-1
CASSWDRTRDGYTF,TRBD1,TRBV6-6,TRBJ1-2
CASSLSGGGYEQYF,-,TRBV12-3/TRBV12-4,TRBJ2-7
CASSYGTGAYEQYF,TRBD1,TRBV6-6,TRBJ2-7